This entry is about one T cell receptor (beta chain). The target of this receptor is not known. Qualities for individual bases were not recorded, and no much larger clone is one base off. The source of the sample is a study of blood T cell repertoires in COVID-19 (dated by TCRdb to about 2020). Broadly, across the study: Samples covering the acute and convalescent phases of COVID-19 were provided by collaborators in the United States, Italy and Spain. The material from the prospective study consisted of cDNA or gDNA derived from T cells, B-cell-depleted T cells, or PBMCs. The dataset comprised deeply sampled blood TCRbeta repertoires from subjects exposed to, actively infected with, or recovered from COVID-19. The repertoires were released in a freely available public database meant as a resource for research on the immune response to SARS-CoV-2. Samples were obtained from the ongoing ImmuneRACE study (first 160 participants) and from about 1,300 subjects provided by 6 global collaborators. A de-identified subject ID, COVID-19 status, age in years and sex were almost always included in the sample metadata. HLA class I and class II types, where available, came from metadata supplied by the sample provider rather than from assay-based typing.

Overall results and qualifications from the work: The amount of clinical and demographic metadata varied by source and participant and was provided uncurated.

Each collaborating institution followed its own protocols to collect whole blood in K2EDTA tubes. Collaborator samples were shipped for TCRbeta analysis as frozen whole blood, isolated PBMCs, or DNA extracted from either sample type. V was cut back by 4 bases and J by 1 base, leaving a gap of 8 bases between them. The germline V gene (reference sequence) provides CDR1 LGHDT and CDR2 YNNKEL. Counted from cysteine to phenylalanine, this CDR3 has 14 amino acids. Of all the DNA, just the CDR3 is kept, 42 bases in frame from base 1. TCRbeta CDR3 regions were amplified from genomic DNA using the immunoSEQ Assay, a bias-controlled multiplex PCR. Per the original workflow: The number of nucleated cells in each sample was estimated from the amplification of reference gene primers within the assay. Sequence reads were collapsed and filtered to measure the absolute abundance of every unique TCRbeta CDR3 rearrangement. For each sample, productive Simpson clonality was calculated as the square root of Simpson's diversity index over productive rearrangements. Not all clones reach the TCRdb copy of this immuneACCESS table, which keeps in-frame sequences only. Checked studies attribute under half of the gap to unresolved V genes and leave the rest unexplained. The D gene and trimming were derived from the DNA, and the V and J assignments and clone size from that table. This sample lists about 520,000 clones; approximately 85% were detected once. The top ten hold roughly 3.2% of the sample.

The chain is encoded by TRBV3-1 (or the pseudogene TRBV3-2) joined to TRBJ2-1; there is no confident call for the D gene. Sequencing used peripheral blood. This clonotype originated in a human donor in a cohort sampled during active COVID-19. The sequenced DNA: TGTGCCAGCAGCCGAGGCGGATCCTACAATGAGCAGTTCTTC. Translated, it gives CASSRGGSYNEQFF.